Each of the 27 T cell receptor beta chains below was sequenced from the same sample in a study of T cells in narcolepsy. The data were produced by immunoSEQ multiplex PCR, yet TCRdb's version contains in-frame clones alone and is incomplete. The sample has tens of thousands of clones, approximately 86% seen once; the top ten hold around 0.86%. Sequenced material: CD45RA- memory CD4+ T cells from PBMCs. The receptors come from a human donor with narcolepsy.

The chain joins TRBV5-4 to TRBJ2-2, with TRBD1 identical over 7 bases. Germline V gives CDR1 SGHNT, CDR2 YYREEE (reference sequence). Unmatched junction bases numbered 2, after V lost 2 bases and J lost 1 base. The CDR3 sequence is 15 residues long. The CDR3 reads CASSFRQGNTGELFF. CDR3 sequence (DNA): TGTGCCAGCAGCTTTCGACAGGGGAACACCGGGGAGCTGTTTTTT.

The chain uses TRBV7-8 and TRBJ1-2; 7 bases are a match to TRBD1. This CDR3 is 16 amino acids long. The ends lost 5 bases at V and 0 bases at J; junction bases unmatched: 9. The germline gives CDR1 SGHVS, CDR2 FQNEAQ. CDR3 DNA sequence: TGTGCCAGCAGCCTGGGGGGACAGACATCTAACTATGGCTACACCTTC. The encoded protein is CASSLGGQTSNYGYTF.

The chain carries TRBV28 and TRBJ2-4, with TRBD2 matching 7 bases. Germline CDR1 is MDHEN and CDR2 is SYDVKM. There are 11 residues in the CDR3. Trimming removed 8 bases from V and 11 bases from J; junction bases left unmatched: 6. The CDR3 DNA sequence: TGTGCCAGCGGAGCCGGGAGGCTTCAGTACTTC. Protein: CASGAGRLQYF.

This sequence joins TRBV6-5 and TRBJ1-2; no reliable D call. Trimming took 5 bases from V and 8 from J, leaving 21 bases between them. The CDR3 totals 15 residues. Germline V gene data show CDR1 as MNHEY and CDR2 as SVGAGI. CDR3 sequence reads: CASSISSGPLEGYTF. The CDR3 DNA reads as TGTGCCAGCAGTATAAGCTCCGGGCCTCTTGAGGGCTACACCTTC.

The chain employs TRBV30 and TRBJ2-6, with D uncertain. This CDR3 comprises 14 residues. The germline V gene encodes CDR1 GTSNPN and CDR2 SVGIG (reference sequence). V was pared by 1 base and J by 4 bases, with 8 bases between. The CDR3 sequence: CAWSAVSGANVLTF. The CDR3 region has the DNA TGTGCCTGGAGTGCGGTCTCAGGGGCCAACGTCCTGACTTTC.

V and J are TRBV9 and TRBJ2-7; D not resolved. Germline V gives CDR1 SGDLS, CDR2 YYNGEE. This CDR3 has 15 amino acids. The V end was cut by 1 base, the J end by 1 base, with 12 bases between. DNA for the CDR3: TGTGCCAGCAGCGTACGGTGGGAACCGTCCTACGAGCAGTACTTC. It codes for CASSVRWEPSYEQYF.

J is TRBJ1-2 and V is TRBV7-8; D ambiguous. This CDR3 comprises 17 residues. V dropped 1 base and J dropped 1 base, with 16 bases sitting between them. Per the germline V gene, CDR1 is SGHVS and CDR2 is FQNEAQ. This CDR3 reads CASSLGRAGWVNYGYTF. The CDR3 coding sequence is TGTGCCAGCAGCTTAGGACGCGCCGGTTGGGTTAACTATGGCTACACCTTC.

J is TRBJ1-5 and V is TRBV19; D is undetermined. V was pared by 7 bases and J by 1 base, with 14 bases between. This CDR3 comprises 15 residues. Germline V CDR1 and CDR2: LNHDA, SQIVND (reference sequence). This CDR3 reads CASTSLHSSNQPQHF. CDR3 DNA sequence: TGTGCCAGTACTTCCCTCCATAGCAGCAATCAGCCCCAGCATTTT.

CDR3 in amino acids: CASSLDRNSNQPQHF. CDR3 nucleotide sequence: TGTGCCAGCAGTCTCGACAGGAATAGCAATCAGCCCCAGCATTTT. This chain uses TRBV6-5 with TRBJ1-5, with TRBD1 as a possible D gene (6 bases). The germline CDR1 and CDR2 sequences are MNHEY and SVGAGI. This CDR3 spans 15 amino acids. Trimming removed 5 bases at V and 0 bases at J, with 11 bases between.

In DNA form, the CDR3 reads TGCGCCAGCAGCCAAGTCACGACAGGGGCCGAGCAGTACTTC. It yields the protein CASSQVTTGAEQYF. The chain employs TRBV4-1 and TRBJ2-7; TRBD1 matches 8 bases. In germline, CDR1 is MGHRA, CDR2 YSYEKL. The CDR3 length is 14 residues. Germline trimming cut 1 base from V and 6 bases from J; bases unmatched to any gene: 5.

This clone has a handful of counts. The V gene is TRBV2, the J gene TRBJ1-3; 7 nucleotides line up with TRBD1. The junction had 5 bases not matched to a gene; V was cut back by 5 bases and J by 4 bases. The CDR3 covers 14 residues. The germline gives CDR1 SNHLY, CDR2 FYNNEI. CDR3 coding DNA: TGTGCCAGCAGTCCAGACAGGGTCGGAAACACCATATATTTT. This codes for CASSPDRVGNTIYF.

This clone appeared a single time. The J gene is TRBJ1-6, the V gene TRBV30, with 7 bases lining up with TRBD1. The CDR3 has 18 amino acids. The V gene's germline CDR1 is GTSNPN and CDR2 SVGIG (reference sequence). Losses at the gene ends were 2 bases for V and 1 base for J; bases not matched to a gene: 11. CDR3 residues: CAWSSQGGRVSYNSPLHF. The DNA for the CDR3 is TGTGCCTGGAGTTCCCAGGGGGGACGGGTTTCCTATAATTCACCCCTCCACTTT.

The CDR3 DNA sequence: TGTGCCAGCAGCTCCGCGGGGGGGACTGTCAATGAGCAGTTCTTC. This encodes CASSSAGGTVNEQFF. The rearrangement uses TRBV7-3 and TRBJ2-1; 9 nucleotides match TRBD2. The CDR3 loop spans 15 amino acids. The junction had 7 bases not matched to a gene; V was cut back by 4 bases and J by 6 bases. In germline, CDR1 is SGHTA, CDR2 FQGTGA.

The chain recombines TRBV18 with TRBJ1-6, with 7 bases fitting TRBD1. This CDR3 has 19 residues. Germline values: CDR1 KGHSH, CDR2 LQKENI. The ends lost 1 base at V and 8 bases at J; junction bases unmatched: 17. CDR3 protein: CASSPRELQGGSHDSPLHF. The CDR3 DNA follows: TGTGCCAGCTCACCACGGGAACTTCAGGGGGGAAGTCACGATTCACCCCTCCACTTT.

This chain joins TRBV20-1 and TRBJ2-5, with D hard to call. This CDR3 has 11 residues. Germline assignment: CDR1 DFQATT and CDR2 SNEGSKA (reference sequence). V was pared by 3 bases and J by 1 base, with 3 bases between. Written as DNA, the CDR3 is TGCAGTGCTAGTTTCCAAGAGACCCAGTACTTC. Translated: CSASFQETQYF.

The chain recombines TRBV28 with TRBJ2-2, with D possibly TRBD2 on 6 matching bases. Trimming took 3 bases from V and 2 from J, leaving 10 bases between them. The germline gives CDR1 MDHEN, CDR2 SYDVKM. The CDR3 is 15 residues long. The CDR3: CASSFAGINTGELFF. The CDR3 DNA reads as TGTGCCAGCAGTTTCGCGGGAATAAACACCGGGGAGCTGTTTTTT.

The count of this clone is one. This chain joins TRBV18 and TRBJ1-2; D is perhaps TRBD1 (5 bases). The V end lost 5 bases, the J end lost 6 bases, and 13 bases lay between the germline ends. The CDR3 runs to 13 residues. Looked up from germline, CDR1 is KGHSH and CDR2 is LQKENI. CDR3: CASSSQGGDGYTF. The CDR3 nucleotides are TGTGCCAGCTCATCTCAGGGAGGGGATGGCTACACCTTC.

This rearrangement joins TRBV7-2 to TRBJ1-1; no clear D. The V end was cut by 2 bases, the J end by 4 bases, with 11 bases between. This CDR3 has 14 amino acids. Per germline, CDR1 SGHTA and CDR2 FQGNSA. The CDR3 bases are TGTGCCAGCAGCTTATCGAGGGCCCTCACTGAAGCTTTCTTT. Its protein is CASSLSRALTEAFF.

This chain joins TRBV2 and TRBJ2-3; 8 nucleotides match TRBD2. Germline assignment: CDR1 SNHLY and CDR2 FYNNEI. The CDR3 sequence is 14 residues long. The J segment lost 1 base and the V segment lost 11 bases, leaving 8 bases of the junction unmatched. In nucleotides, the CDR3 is TGTGCCGGGCAACGGGGGGGGCGCACAGATACGCAGTATTTT. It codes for CAGQRGGRTDTQYF.

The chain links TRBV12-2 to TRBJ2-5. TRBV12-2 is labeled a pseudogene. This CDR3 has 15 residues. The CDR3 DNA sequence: TGTGCAAGTCGCTTAGCCCGGGGCCCGAGGGAAGATCAGTACTTC. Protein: CASRLARGPREDQYF.

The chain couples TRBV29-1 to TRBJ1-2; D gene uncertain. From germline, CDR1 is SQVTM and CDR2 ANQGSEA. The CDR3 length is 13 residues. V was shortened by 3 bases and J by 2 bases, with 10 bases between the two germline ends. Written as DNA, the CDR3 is TGCAGCGTTGATGATCAAGAGAACTATGGCTACACCTTC. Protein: CSVDDQENYGYTF.

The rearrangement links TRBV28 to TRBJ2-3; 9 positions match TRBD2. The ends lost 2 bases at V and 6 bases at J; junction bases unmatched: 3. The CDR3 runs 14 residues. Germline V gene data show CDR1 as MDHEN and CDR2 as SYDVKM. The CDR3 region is CASSLGTSMDTQYF. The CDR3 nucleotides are TGTGCCAGCAGTTTAGGGACTAGCATGGATACGCAGTATTTT.

The CDR3 region is CASRHPRGGNYGYTF. The CDR3 DNA reads TGTGCCAGCAGGCACCCCCGGGGGGGGAACTATGGCTACACCTTC. The chain couples TRBV6-6 to TRBJ1-2; tentatively, D is TRBD1 (5 bases). Per germline, CDR1 MNHNY and CDR2 SVGAGI (reference sequence). The CDR3 runs 15 residues. V lost 6 bases, J lost 2 bases, and 16 bases lay in between.

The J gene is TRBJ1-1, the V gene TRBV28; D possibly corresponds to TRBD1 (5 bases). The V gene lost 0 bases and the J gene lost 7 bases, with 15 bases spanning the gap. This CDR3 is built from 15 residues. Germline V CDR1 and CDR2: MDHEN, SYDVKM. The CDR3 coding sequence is TGTGCCAGCAGTTTATGGGGGGGTGTAAAAGTTGAAGCTTTCTTT. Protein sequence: CASSLWGGVKVEAFF.

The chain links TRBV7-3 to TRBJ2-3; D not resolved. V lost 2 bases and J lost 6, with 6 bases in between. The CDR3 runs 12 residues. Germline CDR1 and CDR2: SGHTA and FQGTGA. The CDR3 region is CASSLLRDTQYF. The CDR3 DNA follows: TGTGCCAGCAGCTTACTAAGGGATACGCAGTATTTT. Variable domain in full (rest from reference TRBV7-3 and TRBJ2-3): GAGVSQTPSNKVTEKGKYVELRCDPISGHTALYWYRQSLGQGPEFLIYFQGTGAADDSGLPNDRFFAVRPEGSVSTLKIQRTERGDSAVYLCASSLLRDTQYFGPGTRLTVL.

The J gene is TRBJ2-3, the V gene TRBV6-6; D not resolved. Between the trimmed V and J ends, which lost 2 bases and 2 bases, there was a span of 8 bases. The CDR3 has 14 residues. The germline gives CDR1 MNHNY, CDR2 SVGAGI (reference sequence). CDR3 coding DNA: TGTGCCAGCAGTTACGGAAGCCACACAGATACGCAGTATTTT. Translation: CASSYGSHTDTQYF.

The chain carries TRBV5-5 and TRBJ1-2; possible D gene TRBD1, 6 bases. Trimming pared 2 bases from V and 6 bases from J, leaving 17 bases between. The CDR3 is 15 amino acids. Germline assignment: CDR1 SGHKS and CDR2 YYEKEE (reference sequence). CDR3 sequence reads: CASSLMEWGLHGYTF. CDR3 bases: TGTGCCAGCAGCTTAATGGAGTGGGGGCTCCATGGCTACACCTTC.